The T cell receptor (beta chain) under discussion was sequenced for a study of blood T cell repertoires in COVID-19. At the level of the study: Acute and convalescent COVID-19 samples came from the United States, Italy and Spain. T cells, B-cell-depleted T cells, or PBMCs provided the cDNA or gDNA that served as material.

Clones were sequenced by immunoSEQ multiplex PCR, and TCRdb holds only the in-frame ones, with some missing. The sample records about 200,000 clones, 86% being singletons. From germline, CDR1 is MDHEN and CDR2 SYDVKM. The ends were cut back, 6 bases at V and 8 bases at J, with 10 bases in the middle. The CDR3 sequence is 11 residues long. This chain uses TRBV28 with TRBJ2-5, with a tentative D call TRBD1 (6 bases). Sequences were obtained from peripheral blood. This sequence was found in a woman aged 70-85 years with acute or convalescent COVID-19. The CDR3 protein is CASSLRGTQYF. CDR3 bases: TGTGCCAGCAGCCTCAGGGGTACCCAGTACTTC. The entire variable domain, with the rest obtained from reference TRBV28 and TRBJ2-5, is as follows: DVKVTQSSRYLVKRTGEKVFLECVQDMDHENMFWYRQDPGLGLRLIYFSYDVKMKEKGDIPEGYSVSREKKERFSLILESASTNQTSMYLCASSLRGTQYFGPGTRLLVL.